The 20 T cell receptor beta chains presented below share a single source sample, sequenced in a study of response to subunit inactivated influenza vaccine. TCRdb reanalysed the RT-PCR reads using MiXCR and keeps one entry per CDR3 protein. The repertoire holds 700,000 to 800,000 distinct CDR3 sequences, with less than 20% as singletons. Material: PBMCs from blood, obtained roughly 5 days after vaccination. Receptors originate from a man aged 45-65 years who received an inactivated influenza vaccine.

In this sample, this clonotype turned up a few times. V usage is TRBV20-1 and J usage is TRBJ2-7; D remains unclear. Germline V lookup: CDR1 DFQATT, CDR2 SNEGSKA (reference sequence). Trimming took 4 bases from V and 5 from J, leaving 9 bases between them. This CDR3 spans 11 amino acids. The DNA of the CDR3 is TGCAGTGCTATAGGGATCGACGAGCAGTACTTC. Protein: CSAIGIDEQYF.

The J gene is TRBJ1-2, the V gene TRBV20-1; D not certain. The V gene lost 4 bases and the J gene lost 8 bases, with 14 bases spanning the gap. This CDR3 is 12 amino acids long. The germline gives CDR1 DFQATT, CDR2 SNEGSKA (reference sequence). The CDR3: CSATALTGGYTF. Here the CDR3 DNA reads TGCAGTGCTACCGCCTTAACGGGCGGCTACACCTTC.

The table lists this clonotype with a few counts. The chain joins TRBV20-1 to TRBJ1-5; D remains unclear. Germline-derived CDR1 and CDR2 are DFQATT and SNEGSKA (reference sequence). Trimming stripped 0 bases from V and 0 bases from J, with 15 bases between. This CDR3 spans 17 amino acids. CDR3 DNA: TGCAGTGCTAGAGACCCCCTTTCGGGGAATAGCAATCAGCCCCAGCATTTT. This gives the protein CSARDPLSGNSNQPQHF.

The gene calls are TRBV9 and TRBJ2-3, with D possibly being TRBD2 (5 bases). V shed 0 bases and J shed 1 base, with 9 bases lying between them. Germline V lookup: CDR1 SGDLS, CDR2 YYNGEE. The CDR3 length is 15 residues. CDR3 sequence (DNA): TGTGCCAGCAGCGTAGAGAGTAGCGGCACAGATACGCAGTATTTT. Its protein product is CASSVESSGTDTQYF.

This clonotype came up a few times. This chain joins TRBV9 and TRBJ2-7; D might be TRBD1 or TRBD2, each matching 5 bases. CDR3 length: 16 amino acids. Trimming took off 2 bases at V and 2 bases at J, with 17 bases between the two ends. Germline V gene sequence: CDR1 SGDLS, CDR2 YYNGEE. CDR3 nucleotides: TGTGCCAGCAGCGTCGGAGGCAGGGCTACCACCTACGAGCAGTACTTC. Translation gives CASSVGGRATTYEQYF.

This clonotype was counted between two and nine times. One junction end disagrees with the germline gene, perhaps due to a read error. The V gene is TRBV7-8, the J gene TRBJ2-5, with TRBD2 as a possible D gene (5 bases). The CDR3 loop spans 15 amino acids. Germline V lookup: CDR1 SGHVS, CDR2 FQNEAQ. The CDR3 sequence is CASSLATLHQETQYF. CDR3 sequence (DNA): TGTGCCAGCAGCCTAGCCACCCTGCACCAAGAGACCCAGTACTTC.

This clonotype was detected a few times. CDR3 sequence: CASSLRVVVGGNQPQHF. In DNA, the CDR3 is TGTGCCAGTAGCCTCAGGGTGGTGGTTGGCGGCAATCAGCCCCAGCATTTT. V is TRBV19 and J is TRBJ1-5, with D perhaps TRBD1 (5 bases). Germline V gene sequence: CDR1 LNHDA, CDR2 SQIVND (reference sequence). Trimming left V 6 bases short and J 2 bases short, with 20 bases between. This CDR3 has 17 residues.

The J gene is TRBJ2-1, the V gene TRBV4-2; 8 bases agree with TRBD2. Germline V gene sequence: CDR1 LGHNA, CDR2 YNFKEQ. The V segment lost 3 bases and the J segment 10 bases; nucleotides outside the gene matches: 11. The CDR3 has 15 amino acids. CDR3 protein: CASSHGATSVWEQFF. The CDR3 coding sequence is TGTGCCAGCAGCCACGGGGCGACTAGCGTTTGGGAGCAGTTCTTC.

This rearrangement joins TRBV5-1 to TRBJ2-2; TRBD1 is a possible D gene (6 bases). The CDR3 length is 15 residues. The germline V gene encodes CDR1 SGHRS and CDR2 YFSETQ. With 4 bases removed from V and 6 bases from J, the gap between germline ends came to 16 bases. The CDR3 is CASSPGTNRPGELFF. The CDR3 region has the DNA TGCGCCAGCAGCCCAGGGACAAACAGGCCCGGGGAGCTGTTTTTT. The whole variable domain, remainder taken from reference TRBV5-1 and TRBJ2-2, is KAGVTQTPRYLIKTRGQQVTLSCSPISGHRSVSWYQQTPGQGLQFLFEYFSETQRNKGNFPGRFSGRQFSNSRSEMNVSTLELGDSALYLCASSPGTNRPGELFFGEGSRLTVL.

There are many counts of this clonotype. The V call is TRBV20-1, the J call TRBJ2-3; 14 bases align to TRBD2. V was pared by 6 bases and J by 4 bases, with 12 bases of the junction left unmatched. This CDR3 has 17 residues. The germline CDR1 and CDR2 sequences are DFQATT and SNEGSKA (reference sequence). In DNA, the CDR3 is TGCAGTGCCACGAACGGGGGACTAGCGGGGGTTGCAGATACGCAGTATTTT. Protein product: CSATNGGLAGVADTQYF.

This clonotype has at least ten counts. This sequence joins TRBV20-1 and TRBJ2-1; TRBD1 matches 7 bases. The germline V gene encodes CDR1 DFQATT and CDR2 SNEGSKA (reference sequence). This CDR3 spans 14 amino acids. V was pared by 3 bases and J by 12 bases, with 14 bases of the junction left unmatched. The CDR3 region is CSASATDKGAGQFF. CDR3 DNA: TGCAGTGCTAGCGCAACCGACAAGGGGGCAGGGCAGTTCTTC.

In this sample, this clonotype turned up a few times. V is TRBV5-1 and J is TRBJ2-5; D not certain. Germline assignment: CDR1 SGHRS and CDR2 YFSETQ. CDR3 length: 15 amino acids. The V end was cut by 2 bases, the J end by 5 bases, with 16 bases between. The CDR3 region has the DNA TGCGCCAGCAGCTTAACCGATCCCGGAAGGGAGACCCAGTACTTC. This sequence encodes CASSLTDPGRETQYF.

This chain uses TRBV12-2 with TRBJ2-7; TRBD2, as called in the table, went unchecked against the DNA. TRBV12-2 is a pseudogene segment. This CDR3 has 16 residues. The CDR3 sequence: CASRFRLAGGLHEQYF. The CDR3 nucleotides read TGTGCAAGTCGCTTTCGACTAGCGGGAGGGTTGCACGAGCAGTACTTC.

The V and J genes are TRBV25-1 and TRBJ2-1, with D tentatively TRBD1 (5 bases). The germline CDR1 and CDR2 sequences are MGHDK and SYGVNS. Trimming shortened V by 3 bases and J by 3 bases, and 15 bases separated the two germline ends. The CDR3 is made up of 16 amino acids. CDR3 sequence reads: CASSEFSRGNYNEQFF. The CDR3 DNA reads TGTGCCAGCAGTGAGTTTTCTAGGGGAAACTACAATGAGCAGTTCTTC.

This clonotype was observed many times. This chain connects TRBV20-1 to TRBJ2-7, with D unresolved. V dropped 0 bases and J dropped 2 bases, with 14 bases sitting between them. The CDR3 is 15 amino acids. The germline gives CDR1 DFQATT, CDR2 SNEGSKA (reference sequence). CDR3 protein: CSARDSSDLPYEQYF. The CDR3 DNA sequence: TGCAGTGCTAGAGATAGCTCCGACCTCCCCTACGAGCAGTACTTC.

The chain couples TRBV3-1 to TRBJ2-3, with 7 bases aligning to TRBD2. This CDR3 has 17 residues. The V segment lost 3 bases and the J segment 0 bases; nucleotides outside the gene matches: 9. Germline V gene lookup returns CDR1 LGHDT and CDR2 YNNKEL (reference sequence). CDR3: CASSQRPTGGSTDTQYF. CDR3 bases: TGTGCCAGCAGCCAGCGACCGACCGGGGGGAGCACAGATACGCAGTATTTT.

The chain has TRBV20-1 and TRBJ2-1, with TRBD1 identical over 7 bases. Germline loops: CDR1 DFQATT, CDR2 SNEGSKA (reference sequence). Trimming took 6 bases from V and 0 from J; bases not matched to a gene: 5. The CDR3 sequence is 14 residues long. The DNA of the CDR3 is TGCAGTGCCTTGGGACAGAGCTCCTACAATGAGCAGTTCTTC. Encoded protein: CSALGQSSYNEQFF.

The V call is TRBV7-9, the J call TRBJ2-2; 9 bases are shared with TRBD1. Germline values: CDR1 SEHNR, CDR2 FQNEAQ (reference sequence). V was pared by 7 bases and J by 5 bases, with 2 bases of the junction left unmatched. The CDR3 runs 13 residues. The CDR3, as DNA: TGTGCCAGCAAGACAGGGGGTACCGGGGAGCTGTTTTTT. Residues: CASKTGGTGELFF. Using reference TRBV7-9 and TRBJ2-2 for the parts outside the CDR3, the full variable domain is DTGVSQNPRHKITKRGQNVTFRCDPISEHNRLYWYRQTLGQGPEFLTYFQNEAQLEKSRLLSDRFSAERPKGSFSTLEIQRTEQGDSAMYLCASKTGGTGELFFGEGSRLTVL.

The chain recombines TRBV6-1 with TRBJ2-7, with no clear D. CDR1 and CDR2 (germline): MNHNS, SASEGT. The CDR3 is made up of 13 amino acids. Trimming cost V 5 bases and J 7 bases, with 15 bases left between them. The DNA for the CDR3 is TGTGCCAGCAGTCCCTCATCAGCTCGTGAGCAGTACTTC. This translates into CASSPSSAREQYF.

Here the CDR3 reads CASSLDRGPNNEQFF. The CDR3 region has the DNA TGTGCCAGCAGTTTGGACAGGGGGCCGAACAATGAGCAGTTCTTC. The chain has TRBV12-3 or TRBV12-4 and TRBJ2-1; 11 nucleotides align to TRBD1. With 3 bases clipped from V and 5 bases from J, the junction kept 3 bases outside the gene matches. CDR3 size: 15 residues.